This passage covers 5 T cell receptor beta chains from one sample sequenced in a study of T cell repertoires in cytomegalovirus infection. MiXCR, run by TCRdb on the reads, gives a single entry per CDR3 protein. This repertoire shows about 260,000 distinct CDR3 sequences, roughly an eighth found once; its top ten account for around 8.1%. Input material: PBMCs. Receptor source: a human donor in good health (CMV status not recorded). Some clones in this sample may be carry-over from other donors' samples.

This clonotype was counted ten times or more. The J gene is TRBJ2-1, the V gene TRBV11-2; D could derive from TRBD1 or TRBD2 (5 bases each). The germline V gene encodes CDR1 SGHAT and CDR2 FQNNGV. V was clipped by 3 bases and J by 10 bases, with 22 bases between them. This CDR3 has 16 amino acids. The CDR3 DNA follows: TGTGCCAGCAGCTTCACACCCGGGGCCACCGAAGGCGAGCAGTTCTTC. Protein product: CASSFTPGATEGEQFF.

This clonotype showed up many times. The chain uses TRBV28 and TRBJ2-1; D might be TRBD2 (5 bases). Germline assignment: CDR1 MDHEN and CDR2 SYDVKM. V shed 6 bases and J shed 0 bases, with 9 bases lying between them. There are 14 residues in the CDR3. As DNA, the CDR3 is TGTGCCAGCAGGGGAGAGTTCTCCTACAATGAGCAGTTCTTC. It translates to CASRGEFSYNEQFF.

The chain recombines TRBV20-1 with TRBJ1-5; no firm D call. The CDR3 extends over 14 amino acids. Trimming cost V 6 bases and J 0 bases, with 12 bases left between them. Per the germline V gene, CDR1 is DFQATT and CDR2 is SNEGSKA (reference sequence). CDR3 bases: TGCAGTGCGAGAAGTCCGAATAGCAATCAGCCCCAGCATTTT. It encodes CSARSPNSNQPQHF.

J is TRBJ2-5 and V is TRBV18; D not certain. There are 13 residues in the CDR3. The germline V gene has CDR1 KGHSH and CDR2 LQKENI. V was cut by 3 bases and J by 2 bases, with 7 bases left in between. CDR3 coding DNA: TGTGCCAGCTCACCTATTCCTCAAGAGACCCAGTACTTC. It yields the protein CASSPIPQETQYF.

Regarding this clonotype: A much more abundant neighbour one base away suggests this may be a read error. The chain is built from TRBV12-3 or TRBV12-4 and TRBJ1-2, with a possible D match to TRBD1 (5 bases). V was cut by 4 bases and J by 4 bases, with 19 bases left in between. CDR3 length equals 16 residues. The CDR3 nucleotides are TGTGCCAGCAGTTCTACCCTTGGGACTGATACCTATGGCTACACCTTC. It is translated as CASSSTLGTDTYGYTF.